This paragraph reports one TCR beta chain. Data came from immunoSEQ multiplex PCR; TCRdb stores just in-frame clones and leaves some out. This sample has some 1,600,000 clones, with about 98% found just once. This sample was taken from a study of shared clonotypes between healthy human individuals. V lost 8 bases, J lost 3 bases, and 4 bases stayed unmatched. The CDR3 contains 13 residues. CDR1 is SEHNR and CDR2 is FQNEAQ in the germline V gene (reference sequence). The TCR originated in a man aged 30 to 45 in good health. The sequencing sample was made of naive CD4+ T cells sorted from blood. Subset here: CD45RA+ positively selected. This chain connects TRBV7-9 to TRBJ2-1; TRBD2 agrees at 7 bases. The DNA of the CDR3 is TGTGCCAGCGAGCGGGGCAGCTACAATGAGCAGTTCTTC. As protein: CASERGSYNEQFF. The full variable domain, with the rest looked up from reference TRBV7-9 and TRBJ2-1, is DTGVSQNPRHKITKRGQNVTFRCDPISEHNRLYWYRQTLGQGPEFLTYFQNEAQLEKSRLLSDRFSAERPKGSFSTLEIQRTEQGDSAMYLCASERGSYNEQFFGPGTRLTVL.